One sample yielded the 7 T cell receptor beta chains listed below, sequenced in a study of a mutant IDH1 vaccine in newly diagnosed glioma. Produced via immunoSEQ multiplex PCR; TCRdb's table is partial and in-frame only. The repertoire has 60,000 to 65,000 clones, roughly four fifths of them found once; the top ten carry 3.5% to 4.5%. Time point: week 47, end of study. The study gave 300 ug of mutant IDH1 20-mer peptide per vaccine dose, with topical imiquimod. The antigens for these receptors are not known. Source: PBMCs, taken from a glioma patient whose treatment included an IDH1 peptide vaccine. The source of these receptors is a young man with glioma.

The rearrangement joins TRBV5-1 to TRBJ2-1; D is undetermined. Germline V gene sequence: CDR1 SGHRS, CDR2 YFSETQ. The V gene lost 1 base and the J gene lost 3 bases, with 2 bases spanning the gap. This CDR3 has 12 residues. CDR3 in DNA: TGCGCCAGCAGCTTGAACTACAATGAGCAGTTCTTC. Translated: CASSLNYNEQFF.

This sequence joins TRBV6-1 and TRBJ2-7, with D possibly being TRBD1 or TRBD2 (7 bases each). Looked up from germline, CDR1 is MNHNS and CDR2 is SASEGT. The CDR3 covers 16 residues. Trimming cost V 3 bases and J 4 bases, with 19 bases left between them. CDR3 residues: CASSDAGGTESYEQYF. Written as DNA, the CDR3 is TGTGCCAGCAGTGATGCCGGGGGGACAGAGAGTTACGAGCAGTACTTC.

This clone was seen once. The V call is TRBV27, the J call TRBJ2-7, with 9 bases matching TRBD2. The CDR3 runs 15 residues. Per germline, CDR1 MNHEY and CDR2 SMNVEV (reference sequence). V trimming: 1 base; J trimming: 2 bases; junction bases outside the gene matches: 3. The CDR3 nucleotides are TGTGCCAGCAGTTTATTCGCGGGGGGGACCTACGAGCAGTACTTC. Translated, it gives CASSLFAGGTYEQYF.

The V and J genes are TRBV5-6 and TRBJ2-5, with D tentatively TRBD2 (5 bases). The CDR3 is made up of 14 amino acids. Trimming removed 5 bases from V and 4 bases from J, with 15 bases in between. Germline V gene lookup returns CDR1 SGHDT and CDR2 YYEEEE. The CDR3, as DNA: TGTGCCAGCAGGCCAAGGGAGATCCGAGAGACCCAGTACTTC. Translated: CASRPREIRETQYF.

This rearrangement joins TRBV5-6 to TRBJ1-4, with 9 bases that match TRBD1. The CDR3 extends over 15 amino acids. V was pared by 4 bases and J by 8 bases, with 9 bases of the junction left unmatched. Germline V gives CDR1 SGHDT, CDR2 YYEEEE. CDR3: CASSQRTGAGEKLFF. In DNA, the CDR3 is TGTGCCAGCAGCCAGAGGACAGGGGCCGGGGAAAAACTGTTTTTT. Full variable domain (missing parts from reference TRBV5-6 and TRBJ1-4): DAGVTQSPTHLIKTRGQQVTLRCSPKSGHDTVSWYQQALGQGPQFIFQYYEEEERQRGNFPDRFSGHQFPNYSSELNVNALLLGDSALYLCASSQRTGAGEKLFFGSGTQLSVL.

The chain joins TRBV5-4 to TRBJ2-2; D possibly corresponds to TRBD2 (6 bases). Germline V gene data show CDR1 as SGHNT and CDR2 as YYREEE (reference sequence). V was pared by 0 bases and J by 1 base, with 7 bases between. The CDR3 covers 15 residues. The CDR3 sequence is CASSLVGGNTGELFF. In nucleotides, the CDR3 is TGTGCCAGCAGCTTGGTGGGGGGGAACACCGGGGAGCTGTTTTTT.

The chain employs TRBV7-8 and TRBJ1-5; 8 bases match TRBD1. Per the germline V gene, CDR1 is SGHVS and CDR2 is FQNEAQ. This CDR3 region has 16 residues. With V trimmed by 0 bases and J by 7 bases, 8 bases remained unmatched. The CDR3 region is CASSLAPRGPRQPQHF. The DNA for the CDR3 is TGTGCCAGCAGCTTAGCCCCCAGGGGGCCTAGGCAGCCCCAGCATTTT. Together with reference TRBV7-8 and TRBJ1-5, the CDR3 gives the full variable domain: GAGVSQSPRYKVAKRGQDVALRCDPISGHVSLFWYQQALGQGPEFLTYFQNEAQLDKSGLPSDRFFAERPEGSVSTLKIQRTQQEDSAVYLCASSLAPRGPRQPQHFGDGTRLSIL.